The clone carrying this TCR beta chain appeared many times. The related graft donor's blood sample was taken on the day of bone marrow donation. V was pared by 5 bases and J by 3 bases, with 14 bases between. This CDR3 has 15 residues. Germline lookup yields CDR1 MDHEN and CDR2 SYDVKM. This record comes from a study of T cells after posttransplantation cyclophosphamide. Sequenced by immunoSEQ multiplex PCR; TCRdb stores in-frame clones only, minus some. The sample shows some 23,000 clones, no singletons; the ten largest hold approximately 4.7%. The chain joins TRBV28 to TRBJ1-5, with D tentatively TRBD1 (6 bases). This TCR derives from a woman between 45 and 60 years old in good health, CMV-negative, and a related stem cell transplant donor. The material sequenced was PBMCs. The CDR3 bases are TGTGCCAGCAGTCCCACGGACAGTTACAATCAGCCCCAGCATTTT. Its translation is CASSPTDSYNQPQHF. The entire variable domain, with the rest obtained from reference TRBV28 and TRBJ1-5, is as follows: DVKVTQSSRYLVKRTGEKVFLECVQDMDHENMFWYRQDPGLGLRLIYFSYDVKMKEKGDIPEGYSVSREKKERFSLILESASTNQTSMYLCASSPTDSYNQPQHFGDGTRLSIL.